A selection of T cell receptor beta chains follows, all from one sample in a study of blood T cell repertoires in COVID-19. The assay was immunoSEQ multiplex PCR, and TCRdb's table has in-frame clones only and misses some. This sample has approximately 110,000 clones, with 83% found just once. Source material: peripheral blood. Source of these receptors: a woman aged 60 to 75 with acute or convalescent COVID-19. Both conserved end residues are part of each CDR3. The order of the fields is J gene, clone size, D gene, V gene, CDR3 DNA, CDR3 protein. The D gene is left open where the match is weak. Size values are once, few and many counts, or a class for expanded clones, and some rows have none.

J: TRBJ1-4
size: .
D: .
V: TRBV15
DNA: TGTGCCACCAGCAGAGATCCGGGGAATAATAATGAAAAACTGTTTTTT
CDR3: CATSRDPGNNNEKLFF

J: TRBJ1-5
size: .
D: .
V: TRBV4-3
DNA: TGCGCCAGCAGCATTAACCCGGGGAGGCCCCAGCATTTT
CDR3: CASSINPGRPQHF

J: TRBJ1-3
size: .
D: .
V: TRBV5-6
DNA: TGTGCCAGCCGCAAAGGGGAGGTAAACACCATATATTTT
CDR3: CASRKGEVNTIYF

J: TRBJ2-1
size: .
D: .
V: TRBV27
DNA: TGTGCCAGCAGTTTAAGGCGGGCTGGCTCCTACAATGAGCAGTTCTTC
CDR3: CASSLRRAGSYNEQFF

J: TRBJ1-3
size: .
D: .
V: TRBV6-5
DNA: TGTGCCAGCACTGCAAGGGGAACCGGAAACACCATATATTTT
CDR3: CASTARGTGNTIYF

J: TRBJ2-7
size: .
D: TRBD1
V: TRBV11-2
DNA: TGTGCCAGCAGCTTAGATTGGACAGGCTCCTACGAGCAGTACTTC
CDR3: CASSLDWTGSYEQYF

J: TRBJ1-5
size: once
D: .
V: TRBV18
DNA: TGTGCCAGCTCACCACAGGGGAATCAGCCCCAGCATTTT
CDR3: CASSPQGNQPQHF

J: TRBJ1-5
size: .
D: .
V: TRBV24-1
DNA: TGTGCCACCAGAGTGGAAGTAGGAGAGAAGCCCCAGCATTTT
CDR3: CATRVEVGEKPQHF

J: TRBJ1-2
size: .
D: .
V: TRBV19
DNA: TGTGCCAGTAGCAGCCGACAGGACCCCTGGGACTACACCTTC
CDR3: CASSSRQDPWDYTF

J: TRBJ2-2
size: .
D: .
V: TRBV10-2
DNA: TGCGCCAGCCGAGATCCGCGGGAAGGCGGGGAGCTGTTTTTT
CDR3: CASRDPREGGELFF

J: TRBJ2-5
size: .
D: .
V: TRBV3-1/TRBV3-2
DNA: TGTGCCAGCAGCCAAGTTAGCGAGACCCAGTACTTC
CDR3: CASSQVSETQYF

J: TRBJ1-5
size: few
D: .
V: TRBV28
DNA: TGTGCCAGCAGTTTTTCCTCCAGCAGGAATCAGCCCCAGCATTTT
CDR3: CASSFSSSRNQPQHF

J: TRBJ1-2
size: few
D: .
V: TRBV28
DNA: TGTGCCAGCAGAGCCCAGGGAGGTTTTAACTATGGCTACACCTTC
CDR3: CASRAQGGFNYGYTF

J: TRBJ2-7
size: few
D: TRBD1
V: TRBV11-3
DNA: TGTGCCAGCAGCCCTGGGGGGACAGGGGACTACGAGCAGTACTTC
CDR3: CASSPGGTGDYEQYF

J: TRBJ1-2
size: .
D: .
V: TRBV28
DNA: TGTGCCAGCAGCTCAGGCAGCTATGGCTACACCTTC
CDR3: CASSSGSYGYTF

J: TRBJ1-1
size: .
D: .
V: TRBV18
DNA: TGTGCCAGCTCACCAGGGACTCTCCTGAACACTGAAGCTTTCTTT
CDR3: CASSPGTLLNTEAFF

J: TRBJ2-1
size: .
D: TRBD2
V: TRBV24-1
DNA: TGTGCCACCAGTGATTTCGGTGGCGGGAGCAACGAGCAGTTCTTC
CDR3: CATSDFGGGSNEQFF

J: TRBJ2-3
size: .
D: TRBD2
V: TRBV3-1/TRBV3-2
DNA: TGTGCCAGCAGCCAATGGGCTAGCGGGGCCGCCCATACGCAGTATTTT
CDR3: CASSQWASGAAHTQYF

J: TRBJ2-2
size: .
D: .
V: TRBV29-1
DNA: TGCAGCGTTGAAGACCGAGCGCTAACCGGGGAGCTGTTTTTT
CDR3: CSVEDRALTGELFF

J: TRBJ1-3
size: .
D: .
V: TRBV7-2
DNA: TGTGCCAGCAGCCCCAACGGCTCTGGAAACACCATATATTTT
CDR3: CASSPNGSGNTIYF

J: TRBJ1-1
size: .
D: .
V: TRBV9
DNA: TGTGCCAGCAGCGTAGCTCTGGGCGGACAGTTTGAAGCTTTCTTT
CDR3: CASSVALGGQFEAFF

J: TRBJ2-1
size: .
D: .
V: TRBV6-5
DNA: TGTGCCAGCAGTCCTCACAGGGATCTTCGTGAGCAGTTCTTC
CDR3: CASSPHRDLREQFF

J: TRBJ1-5
size: .
D: .
V: TRBV30
DNA: TGTGCCTGGGGGTCAGATTATAATCAGCCCCAGCATTTT
CDR3: CAWGSDYNQPQHF

J: TRBJ1-1
size: few
D: TRBD1
V: TRBV28
DNA: TGTGCCAGCAGTTTGAGACAGGGGAATTTGAACACTGAAGCTTTCTTT
CDR3: CASSLRQGNLNTEAFF

J: TRBJ1-4
size: .
D: TRBD1
V: TRBV5-5
DNA: TGTGCCAGCAGGCGCGGACAGGGAGAAAAACTGTTTTTT
CDR3: CASRRGQGEKLFF

J: TRBJ2-2
size: once
D: TRBD2
V: TRBV5-4
DNA: TGTGCCAGCAGGCCTAGCGGGGCCTGGACCGGGGAGCTGTTTTTT
CDR3: CASRPSGAWTGELFF

J: TRBJ2-1
size: .
D: TRBD2
V: TRBV19
DNA: TGTGCCAGTAGTACGGGGGGACTTCACAATGAGCAGTTCTTC
CDR3: CASSTGGLHNEQFF

J: TRBJ1-2
size: .
D: TRBD1
V: TRBV7-8
DNA: TGTGCCAGCAGTCGGACAGGGGCTAACTATGGCTACACCTTC
CDR3: CASSRTGANYGYTF

J: TRBJ2-7
size: .
D: .
V: TRBV4-3
DNA: TGCGCCAGCAGCCAAGGGGGGCAGGGGAGCAACGAGCAGTACTTC
CDR3: CASSQGGQGSNEQYF

J: TRBJ1-1
size: .
D: .
V: TRBV6-2/TRBV6-3
DNA: TGTGCCAGCAGTTACTCGAGCAGGGACACTGAAGCTTTCTTT
CDR3: CASSYSSRDTEAFF

J: TRBJ2-7
size: .
D: .
V: TRBV25-1
DNA: TGTGCCAGCAGTGGGTGGACAGCCGCCTACGAGCAGTACTTC
CDR3: CASSGWTAAYEQYF

J: TRBJ2-7
size: .
D: .
V: TRBV7-2
DNA: TGTGCCAGCAGCTTAATGGCCAGTGTCTCCTACGAGCAGTACTTC
CDR3: CASSLMASVSYEQYF

J: TRBJ2-1
size: .
D: .
V: TRBV3-1/TRBV3-2
DNA: TGTGCCAGCAGCCAACAGGGCTCCTACAATGAGCAGTTCTTC
CDR3: CASSQQGSYNEQFF

J: TRBJ1-2
size: once
D: .
V: TRBV30
DNA: TGTGCCTGGAGTGTACCGGACTGGGACTATGGCTACACCTTC
CDR3: CAWSVPDWDYGYTF

J: TRBJ1-2
size: .
D: TRBD1
V: TRBV18
DNA: TGTGCCAGCTCACCGGAACAGGGGGCTAACTATGGCTACACCTTC
CDR3: CASSPEQGANYGYTF